There are many counts of the clone carrying this TCR beta chain. Its matching antigen is unknown. The sample belongs to a study of read filtering for tumor transcriptome and immune sequencing. From about 400 ng of RNA, a library with molecular barcoded alpha/delta and beta/gamma adaptors was made. MiXCR was run by TCRdb on the reads, yielding one entry per CDR3 protein. The sample records fewer than 100,000 distinct CDR3 sequences, approximately 13% being singletons. Study findings and constraints: Compared with RNA-seq, IR-seq gave much higher clonotype depth and reliability.

Trimming left V 4 bases short and J 4 bases short, with 20 bases between. Germline CDR1 reads MNHEY; CDR2 reads SVGAGI. CDR3 length: 16 residues. The sequencing sample was made of a population of CD138-negative cells sorted from bone marrow. This clonotype was sampled from a donor older than 35 with multiple myeloma. V usage is TRBV6-5 and J usage is TRBJ2-7, with D possibly being TRBD2 (5 bases). In nucleotides, the CDR3 is TGTGCCAGCAGTTCAGAGGGCCCCGAAAAGTTTTACGAGCAGTACTTC. As protein: CASSSEGPEKFYEQYF.